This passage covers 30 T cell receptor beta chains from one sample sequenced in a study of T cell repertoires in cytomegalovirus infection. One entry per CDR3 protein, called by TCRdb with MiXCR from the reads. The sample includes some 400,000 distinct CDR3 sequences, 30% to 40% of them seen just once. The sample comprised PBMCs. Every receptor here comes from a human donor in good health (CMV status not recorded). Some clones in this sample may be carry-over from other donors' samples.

The CDR3 nucleotides read TGTGCCAGCAGCTTCGCGAACGGGGCGAGGGCCGGGGAGCTGTTTTTT. Translated, it gives CASSFANGARAGELFF. The chain couples TRBV7-9 to TRBJ2-2, with D perhaps matching TRBD1 or TRBD2 (5 bases each). CDR3 length: 16 amino acids. The germline CDR1 and CDR2 sequences are SEHNR and FQNEAQ (reference sequence). Trimming removed 3 bases at V and 6 bases at J, with 17 bases between.

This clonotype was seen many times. CDR3 in DNA: TGTGCCAGCAGTAAAAAGGTCGGGATTGGGCCCATCGTGAACACTGAAGCTTTCTTT. Protein product: CASSKKVGIGPIVNTEAFF. The genes are TRBV28 and TRBJ1-1; no definite D call. The V gene's germline CDR1 is MDHEN and CDR2 SYDVKM. Deletions cut 5 bases from V and 0 bases from J, with 25 bases between. The CDR3 consists of 19 residues.

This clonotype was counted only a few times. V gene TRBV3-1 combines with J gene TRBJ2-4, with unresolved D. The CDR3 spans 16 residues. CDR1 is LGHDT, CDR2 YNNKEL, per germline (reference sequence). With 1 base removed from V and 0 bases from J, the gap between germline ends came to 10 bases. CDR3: CASSQGPLVAKNIQYF. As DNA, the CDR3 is TGTGCCAGCAGCCAAGGCCCACTCGTAGCCAAAAACATTCAGTACTTC.

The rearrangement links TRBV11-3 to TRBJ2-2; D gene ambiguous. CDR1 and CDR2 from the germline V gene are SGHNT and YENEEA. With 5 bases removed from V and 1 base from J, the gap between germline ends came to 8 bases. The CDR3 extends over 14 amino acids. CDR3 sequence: CASSRNKNTGELFF. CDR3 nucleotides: TGTGCCAGCAGCCGAAACAAGAACACCGGGGAGCTGTTTTTT.

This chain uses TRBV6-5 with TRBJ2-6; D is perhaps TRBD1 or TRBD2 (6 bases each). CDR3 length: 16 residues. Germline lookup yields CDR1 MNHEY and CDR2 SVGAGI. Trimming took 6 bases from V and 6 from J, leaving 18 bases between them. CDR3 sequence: CASRGGQSAVANVLTF. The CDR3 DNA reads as TGTGCCAGCAGGGGAGGACAGTCCGCTGTGGCCAACGTCCTGACTTTC.

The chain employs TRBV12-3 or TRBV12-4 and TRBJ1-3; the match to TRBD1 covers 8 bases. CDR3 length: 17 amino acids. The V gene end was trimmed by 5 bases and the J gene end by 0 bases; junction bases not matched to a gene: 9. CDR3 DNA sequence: TGTGCCAGCAGTCCTCGGACAGGGAAGAGCTCTGGAAACACCATATATTTT. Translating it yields CASSPRTGKSSGNTIYF.

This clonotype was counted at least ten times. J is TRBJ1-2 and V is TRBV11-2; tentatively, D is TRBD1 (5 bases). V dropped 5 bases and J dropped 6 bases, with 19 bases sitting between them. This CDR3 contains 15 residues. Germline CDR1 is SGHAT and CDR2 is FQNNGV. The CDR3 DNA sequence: TGTGCCAGCAGCATAACGGGACCTCCCCCAAATGGCTACACCTTC. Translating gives CASSITGPPPNGYTF.

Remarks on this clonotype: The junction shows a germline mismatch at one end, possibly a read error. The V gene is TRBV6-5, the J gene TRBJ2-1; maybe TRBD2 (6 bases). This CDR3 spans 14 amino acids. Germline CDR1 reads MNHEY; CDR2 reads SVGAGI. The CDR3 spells CSSSSRETSNEQFF. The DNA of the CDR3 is TGTTCCAGCAGTTCGCGGGAAACCTCGAATGAGCAGTTCTTC.

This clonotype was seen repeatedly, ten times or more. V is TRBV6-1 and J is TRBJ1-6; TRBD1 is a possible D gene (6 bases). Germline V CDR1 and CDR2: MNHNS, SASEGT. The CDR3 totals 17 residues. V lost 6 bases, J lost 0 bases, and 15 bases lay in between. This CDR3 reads CASSRQDTSSYNSPLHF. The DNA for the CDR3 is TGTGCCAGCAGCCGACAGGACACAAGCTCCTATAATTCACCCCTCCACTTT.

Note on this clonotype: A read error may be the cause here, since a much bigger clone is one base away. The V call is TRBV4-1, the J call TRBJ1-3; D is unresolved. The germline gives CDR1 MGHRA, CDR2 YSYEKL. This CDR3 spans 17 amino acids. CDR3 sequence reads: CARSQEVNPRTGNTIYF. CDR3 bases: TGCGCCAGAAGCCAAGAGGTGAACCCGAGGACTGGAAACACCATATATTTT.

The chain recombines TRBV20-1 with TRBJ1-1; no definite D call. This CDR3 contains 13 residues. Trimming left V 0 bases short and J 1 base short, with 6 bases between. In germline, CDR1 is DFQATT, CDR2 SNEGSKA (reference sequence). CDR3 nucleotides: TGCAGTGCTAGAGATAATGGGAACACTGAAGCTTTCTTT. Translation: CSARDNGNTEAFF.

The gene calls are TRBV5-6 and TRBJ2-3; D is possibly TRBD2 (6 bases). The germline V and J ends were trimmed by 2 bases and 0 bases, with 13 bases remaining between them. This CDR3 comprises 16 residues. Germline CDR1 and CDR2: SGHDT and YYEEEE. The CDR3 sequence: CASSFAGPTSTDTQYF. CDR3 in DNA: TGTGCCAGCAGCTTCGCGGGACCGACTAGCACAGATACGCAGTATTTT.

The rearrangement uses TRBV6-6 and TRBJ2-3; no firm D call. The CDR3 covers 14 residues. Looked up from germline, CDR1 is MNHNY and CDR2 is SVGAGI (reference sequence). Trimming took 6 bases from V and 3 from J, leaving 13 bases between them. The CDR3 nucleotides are TGTGCCAGCAGACGACCTCCCTCAACAGATACGCAGTATTTT. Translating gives CASRRPPSTDTQYF.

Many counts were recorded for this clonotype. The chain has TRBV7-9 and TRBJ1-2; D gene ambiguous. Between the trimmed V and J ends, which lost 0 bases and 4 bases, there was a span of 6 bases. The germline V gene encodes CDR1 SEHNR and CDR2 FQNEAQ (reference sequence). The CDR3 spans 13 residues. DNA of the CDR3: TGTGCCAGCAGCTTAGCCCCCAGCTATGGCTACACCTTC. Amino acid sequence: CASSLAPSYGYTF.

The CDR3 DNA is TGTGCCAGCACCCGTCGGGGGGGCGACTCCTACAATGAGCAGTTCTTC. It encodes CASTRRGGDSYNEQFF. This sequence joins TRBV3-1 and TRBJ2-1, with 8 positions matching TRBD2. Germline CDR1 is LGHDT and CDR2 is YNNKEL (reference sequence). V lost 7 bases and J lost 0; bases outside the gene matches: 8. The CDR3 is 16 residues long.

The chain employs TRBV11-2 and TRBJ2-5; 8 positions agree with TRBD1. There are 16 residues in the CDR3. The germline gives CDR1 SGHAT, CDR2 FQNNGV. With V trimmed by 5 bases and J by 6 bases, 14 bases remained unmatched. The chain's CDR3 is CASSNYGTGCLKTQYF. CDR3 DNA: TGTGCCAGCAGCAACTACGGGACAGGTTGCTTAAAGACCCAGTACTTC.

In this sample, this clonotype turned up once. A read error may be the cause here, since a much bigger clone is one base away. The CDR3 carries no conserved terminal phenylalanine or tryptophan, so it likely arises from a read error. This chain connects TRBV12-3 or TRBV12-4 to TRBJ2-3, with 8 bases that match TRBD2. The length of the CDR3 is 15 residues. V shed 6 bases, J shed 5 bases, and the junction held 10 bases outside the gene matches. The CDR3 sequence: CASRSTARGGDTQYL. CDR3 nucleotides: TGTGCCAGCAGATCTACCGCCCGGGGGGGAGATACGCAGTATTTA.

The CDR3 DNA follows: TGTGCCAGCAGCGCGGACAGGGAAGAAAAACTGTTTTTT. Protein product: CASSADREEKLFF. The chain is built from TRBV7-9 and TRBJ1-4; 8 bases line up with TRBD1. Germline V lookup: CDR1 SEHNR, CDR2 FQNEAQ (reference sequence). Trimming at V came to 5 bases and at J to 8 bases, leaving 4 bases not matched to a gene. This CDR3 has 13 amino acids.

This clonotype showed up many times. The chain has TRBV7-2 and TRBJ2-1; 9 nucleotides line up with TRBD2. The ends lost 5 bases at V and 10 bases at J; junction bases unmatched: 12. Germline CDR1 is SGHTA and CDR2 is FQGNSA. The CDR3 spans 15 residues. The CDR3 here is CASSTGTSRGEEQFF. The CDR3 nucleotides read TGTGCCAGCAGCACTGGGACTAGCCGAGGCGAGGAGCAGTTCTTC.

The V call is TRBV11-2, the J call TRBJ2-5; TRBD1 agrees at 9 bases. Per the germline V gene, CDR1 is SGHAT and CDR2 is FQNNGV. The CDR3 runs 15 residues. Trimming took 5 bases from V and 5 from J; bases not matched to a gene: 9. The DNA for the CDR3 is TGTGCCAGCAGCCCCTTACAGGGGGCCCGGGAGACCCAGTACTTC. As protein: CASSPLQGARETQYF. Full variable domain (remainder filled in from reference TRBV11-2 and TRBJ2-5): EAGVAQSPRYKIIEKRQSVAFWCNPISGHATLYWYQQILGQGPKLLIQFQNNGVVDDSQLPKDRFSAERLKGVDSTLKIQPAKLEDSAVYLCASSPLQGARETQYFGPGTRLLVL.

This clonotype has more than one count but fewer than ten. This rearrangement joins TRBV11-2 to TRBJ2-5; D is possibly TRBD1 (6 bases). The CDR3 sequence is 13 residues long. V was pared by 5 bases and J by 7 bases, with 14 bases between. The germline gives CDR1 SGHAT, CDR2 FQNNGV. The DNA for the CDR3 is TGTGCCAGCAGCCCACAGGGAGTAGGGACCCAGTACTTC. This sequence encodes CASSPQGVGTQYF. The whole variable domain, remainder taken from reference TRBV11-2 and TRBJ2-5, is EAGVAQSPRYKIIEKRQSVAFWCNPISGHATLYWYQQILGQGPKLLIQFQNNGVVDDSQLPKDRFSAERLKGVDSTLKIQPAKLEDSAVYLCASSPQGVGTQYFGPGTRLLVL.

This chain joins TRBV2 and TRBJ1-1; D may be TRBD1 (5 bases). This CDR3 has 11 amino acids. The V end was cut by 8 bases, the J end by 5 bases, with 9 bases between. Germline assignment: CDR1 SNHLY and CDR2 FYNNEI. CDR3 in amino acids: CASPRGTEAFF. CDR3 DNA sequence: TGTGCCAGCCCTCGGGGGACTGAAGCTTTCTTT.

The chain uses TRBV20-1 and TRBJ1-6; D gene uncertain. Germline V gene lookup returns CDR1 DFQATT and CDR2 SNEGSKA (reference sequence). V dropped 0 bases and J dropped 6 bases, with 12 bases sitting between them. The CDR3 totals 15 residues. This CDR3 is CSARDPRLTNSPLHF. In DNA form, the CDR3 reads TGCAGTGCTAGAGATCCCAGGCTGACTAATTCACCCCTCCACTTT.

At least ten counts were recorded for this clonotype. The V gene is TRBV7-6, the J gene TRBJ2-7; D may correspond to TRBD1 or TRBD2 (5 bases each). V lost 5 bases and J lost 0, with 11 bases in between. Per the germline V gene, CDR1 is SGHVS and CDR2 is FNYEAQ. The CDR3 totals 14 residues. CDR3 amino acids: CASSTRDGSYEQYF. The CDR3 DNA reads TGTGCCAGCAGCACCCGGGACGGCTCCTACGAGCAGTACTTC.

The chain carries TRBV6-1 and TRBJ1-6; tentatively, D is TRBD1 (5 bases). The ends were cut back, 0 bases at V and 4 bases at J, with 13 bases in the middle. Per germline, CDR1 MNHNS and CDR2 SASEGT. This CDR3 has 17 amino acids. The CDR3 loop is CASSEAFQGTYNSPLHF. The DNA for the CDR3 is TGTGCCAGCAGTGAAGCTTTCCAGGGCACTTATAATTCACCCCTCCACTTT.

The CDR3 spells CASSYGGSTDTQYF. CDR3 bases: TGTGCCAGCAGTTACGGGGGAAGCACAGATACGCAGTATTTT. The gene calls are TRBV6-5 and TRBJ2-3; D assignment may be TRBD1 or TRBD2 (5 bases each). The V end lost 2 bases, the J end lost 0 bases, and 6 bases lay between the germline ends. This CDR3 is built from 14 residues. Germline CDR1 reads MNHEY; CDR2 reads SVGAGI.

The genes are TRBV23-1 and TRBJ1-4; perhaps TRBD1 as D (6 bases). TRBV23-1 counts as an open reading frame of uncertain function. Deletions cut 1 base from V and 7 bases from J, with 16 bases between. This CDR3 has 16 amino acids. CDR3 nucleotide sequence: TGCGCCAGCAGTCAATTTCTTAAGGGGGGAACTGAAAAACTGTTTTTT. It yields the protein CASSQFLKGGTEKLFF.

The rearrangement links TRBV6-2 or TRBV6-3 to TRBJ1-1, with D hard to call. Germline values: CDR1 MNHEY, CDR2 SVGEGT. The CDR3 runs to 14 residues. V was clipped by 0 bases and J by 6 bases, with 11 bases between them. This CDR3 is CASSYSSDLSEAFF. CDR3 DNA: TGTGCCAGCAGTTACTCCTCGGACCTTTCTGAAGCTTTCTTT.

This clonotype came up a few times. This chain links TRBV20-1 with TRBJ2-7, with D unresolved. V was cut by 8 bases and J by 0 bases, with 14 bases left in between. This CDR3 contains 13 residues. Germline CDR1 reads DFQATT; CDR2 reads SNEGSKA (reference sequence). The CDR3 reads CSLGRTSSYEQYF. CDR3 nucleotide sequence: TGCAGTCTCGGCCGGACCAGCTCCTACGAGCAGTACTTC.

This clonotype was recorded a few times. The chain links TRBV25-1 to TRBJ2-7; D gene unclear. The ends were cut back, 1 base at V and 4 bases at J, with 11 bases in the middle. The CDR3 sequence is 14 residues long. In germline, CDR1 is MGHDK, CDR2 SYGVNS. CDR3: CASSESGKRYEQYF. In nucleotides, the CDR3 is TGTGCCAGCAGTGAATCAGGAAAGCGTTACGAGCAGTACTTC.